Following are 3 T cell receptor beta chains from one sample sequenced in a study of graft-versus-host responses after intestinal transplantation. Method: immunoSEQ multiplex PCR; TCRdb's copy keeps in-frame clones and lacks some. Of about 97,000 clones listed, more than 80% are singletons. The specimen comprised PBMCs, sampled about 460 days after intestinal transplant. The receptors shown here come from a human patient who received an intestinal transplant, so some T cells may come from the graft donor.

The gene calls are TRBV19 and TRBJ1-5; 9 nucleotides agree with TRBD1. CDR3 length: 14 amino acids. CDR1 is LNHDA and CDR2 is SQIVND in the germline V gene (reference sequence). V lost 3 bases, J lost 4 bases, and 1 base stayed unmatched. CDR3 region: CASSIGQGNQPQHF. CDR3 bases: TGTGCCAGTAGTATCGGACAGGGGAATCAGCCCCAGCATTTT.

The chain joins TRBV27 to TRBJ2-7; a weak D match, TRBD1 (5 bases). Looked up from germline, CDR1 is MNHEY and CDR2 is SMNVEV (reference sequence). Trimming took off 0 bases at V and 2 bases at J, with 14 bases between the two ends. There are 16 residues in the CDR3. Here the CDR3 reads CASSLSIRGSAYEQYF. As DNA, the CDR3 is TGTGCCAGCAGTTTATCGATAAGGGGCAGCGCCTACGAGCAGTACTTC.

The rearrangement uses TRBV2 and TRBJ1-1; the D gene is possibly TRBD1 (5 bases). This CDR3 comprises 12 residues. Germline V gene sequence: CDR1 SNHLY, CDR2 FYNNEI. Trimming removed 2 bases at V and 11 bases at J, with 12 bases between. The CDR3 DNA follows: TGTGCCAGCAGTGAAATGGACACGGAGGCTTTCTTT. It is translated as CASSEMDTEAFF.